Listed below are T cell receptor beta chains from one sample, sequenced in a study of T cells after yellow fever vaccination. TCRdb recomputed calls from the 5' RACE reads with MiXCR, one row per CDR3 protein. The sample holds fewer than 350,000 distinct CDR3 sequences, around 4.5% seen once. Material: PBMCs, obtained 15 days after the yellow fever booster vaccination. The source is a man aged 18-30 years who received the YFV17D yellow fever vaccine. Each CDR3 is given with its conserved first and last residue. A D gene is named only where the DNA matches it firmly. Not all rows give a size; the values are once, few, many and, for expanded clones, a class.

>many|TRBJ2-1|TRBV18|TRBD2
TGTGCCAGCCGACATCTAGCGGGGGAGTCCTACAATGAGCAGTTCTTC
CASRHLAGESYNEQFF
>few|TRBJ2-1|TRBV30|TRBD1
TGTGCCTGGAGTGTACAGGGGACTGAGCAGTTCTTC
CAWSVQGTEQFF
>many|TRBJ1-1|TRBV5-1|-
TGCGCCAGCAGCTTGGAGCAGGGTGAAGCTTTCTTT
CASSLEQGEAFF
>many|TRBJ1-5|TRBV6-2/TRBV6-3|-
TGTGCCAGCAGTCTACCCGCTTCGGGGGGCAGAGGCAATCAGCCCCAGCATTTT
CASSLPASGGRGNQPQHF
>-|TRBJ1-2|TRBV7-2|-
TGTGCCAGCAGCTTATTAACCGGCTATGGCTACACCTTC
CASSLLTGYGYTF
>-|TRBJ2-2|TRBV11-3|-
TGTGCCAGCAGCCCCGGACTACTCTTGGAACCCGGGGAGCTGTTTTTT
CASSPGLLLEPGELFF
>-|TRBJ2-7|TRBV19|-
TGTGCCAGTAGTATGATGGGAAAGGGCTACGAGCAGTACTTC
CASSMMGKGYEQYF
>many|TRBJ2-5|TRBV6-5|-
TGTGCCAGCAGTTATAGGGGGGGACCCGACCTAGCGGAGACCCAGTACTTC
CASSYRGGPDLAETQYF
>few|TRBJ2-7|TRBV20-1|-
TGCAGTGCTAGAGCGCGACTGGATCCCGAGCAGTACTTC
CSARARLDPEQYF
>many|TRBJ2-7|TRBV5-1|-
TGCGCCAGCAGCTTGGTCGGCAGGGGTTACGAGCAGTACTTC
CASSLVGRGYEQYF
>many|TRBJ2-7|TRBV12-3/TRBV12-4|-
TGTGCCAGCAGCCAGGGCAGCGCCTTATACGAGCAGTACTTC
CASSQGSALYEQYF
>-|TRBJ2-7|TRBV6-5|-
TGTGCCAGCACAGGGACCAGGGAGCAGTACTTC
CASTGTREQYF
>few|TRBJ1-2|TRBV5-1|-
TGCGCCAGCAGCTTGGCCTCAAGGGGGTGGACCTTC
CASSLASRGWTF
>few|TRBJ1-6|TRBV5-1|-
TGCGCCAGCAGCTTACAGTTAGCGACCGATAATTCACCCCTCCACTTT
CASSLQLATDNSPLHF
>-|TRBJ2-6|TRBV19|-
TGTGCCAGTAGTATGGCGGGGGCGGCTGGGGCCAACGTCCTGACTTTC
CASSMAGAAGANVLTF
>many|TRBJ2-7|TRBV5-5|-
TGTGCCAGCAGCTTGGGGGCAGGGGCTTACGAGCAGTACTTC
CASSLGAGAYEQYF
>few|TRBJ2-7|TRBV5-4|-
TGTGCCAGCAGCTTGTCAGCGGCCTCCTCCTACGAGCAGTACTTC
CASSLSAASSYEQYF
>many|TRBJ1-5|TRBV19|-
TGTGCCACCCAGGGGACACCCTACAATCAGCCCCAGCATTTT
CATQGTPYNQPQHF
>-|TRBJ2-1|TRBV6-2/TRBV6-3|TRBD2
TGTGCCAGCAGCCCAATAGCGGGGGGGCCTTTCAATGAGCAGTTCTTC
CASSPIAGGPFNEQFF
>few|TRBJ2-5|TRBV20-1|-
TGCAGTGCCCCTAGGGACAGCGGGGCGGGGCGAGAGACCCAGTACTTC
CSAPRDSGAGRETQYF
>many|TRBJ1-5|TRBV15|-
TGTGCCACCAGCAAACGTATGGAGGTTCTACAGCATTTT
CATSKRMEVLQHF
>many|TRBJ2-3|TRBV6-2/TRBV6-3|TRBD2
TGTGCCAGCAGTTCTTGGACTAGCGGGGGCGGCAGGGATACGCAGTATTTT
CASSSWTSGGGRDTQYF
>many|TRBJ2-3|TRBV12-3/TRBV12-4|-
TGTGCCAGCAGTTTTTTTGAGGGGGCAGATACGCAGTATTTT
CASSFFEGADTQYF
>many|TRBJ1-1|TRBV12-3/TRBV12-4|-
TGTGCCAGCAGTCTAATGTCACAAGGTACTGAAGCTTTCTTT
CASSLMSQGTEAFF
>many|TRBJ1-1|TRBV5-1|-
TGCGCCAGCAGCTCTGGGACCGAGCTAGAAGCTTTCTTT
CASSSGTELEAFF